The entry that follows covers one T cell receptor (beta chain) sequence. Its antigen remains unknown. TRB rearrangements spanning V, D and J were amplified using mixed TRB-A/B primers. MiXCR, run by TCRdb on the multiplex PCR reads, gives a single entry per CDR3 protein. The sample holds about 9,200 distinct CDR3 sequences, around 39% seen once. The data originate from a study of T cell repertoires in aging, cancer and after chemotherapy. About the research overall: Clear clonal overlap appeared across healthy donor samples taken over several months to years.

The template was genomic DNA from peripheral blood, not RNA. Study-level results: Healthy donors lost TCR diversity with age mainly through richness, cancer patients through richness and evenness.

The sample comprised blood. The receptor was derived from a human donor in good health.

This CDR3 reads CASSLPSRGVHEQYF. Here the CDR3 DNA reads TGTGCCAGCAGCCTACCTTCGAGGGGGGTCCACGAGCAGTACTTC. The chain recombines TRBV5-4 with TRBJ2-7; D may be TRBD1 or TRBD2 (6 bases each). Germline assignment: CDR1 SGHNT and CDR2 YYREEE (reference sequence). There are 15 residues in the CDR3. The ends were cut back, 4 bases at V and 5 bases at J, with 19 bases in the middle.